The present T cell receptor (beta chain) was sequenced within a study of cytomegalovirus exposure and HLA in healthy donors. Whole-study context: Earlier sequencing of 150 million to 200 million T cells yielded 120 million or so unique TCR beta sequences. From HLA-typed donors, an early data release held approximately 85 million unique TCRs. General observations from the study: Solely CMV serostatus was available to characterize immune exposure.

A remark on this clone: Antigen unknown.

The V gene's germline CDR1 is MDHEN and CDR2 SYDVKM. The ends were cut back, 6 bases at V and 1 base at J, with 9 bases in the middle. The CDR3 is 13 residues long. Researchers ran the PCR with 60 Vbeta and 13 Jbeta primers. The assay was immunoSEQ multiplex PCR, and TCRdb's table has in-frame clones only and misses some. The repertoire holds approximately 280,000 clones, 70% to 90% seen once, with roughly 4% in the top ten. The rearrangement joins TRBV28 to TRBJ1-1, with D unresolved. Sequencing was done on a sample of PBMCs. This receptor was obtained from a man aged 35 to 55 in good health and CMV-seropositive. The CDR3, as DNA: TGTGCCAGCAGGAAGACTGGGAACACTGAAGCTTTCTTT. Translated, it gives CASRKTGNTEAFF.